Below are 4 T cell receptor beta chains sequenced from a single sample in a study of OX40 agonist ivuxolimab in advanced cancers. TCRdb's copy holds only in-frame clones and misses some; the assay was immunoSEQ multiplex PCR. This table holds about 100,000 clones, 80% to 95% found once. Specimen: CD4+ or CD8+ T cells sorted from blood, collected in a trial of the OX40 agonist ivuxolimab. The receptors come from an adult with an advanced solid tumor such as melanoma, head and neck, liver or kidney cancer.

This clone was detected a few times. CDR3 bases: TGTGCCAGCATCAGGAACACTGAAGCTTTCTTT. It is translated as CASIRNTEAFF. The J gene is TRBJ1-1, the V gene TRBV28; D uncertain. Looked up from germline, CDR1 is MDHEN and CDR2 is SYDVKM. V shed 7 bases and J shed 1 base, with 4 bases lying between them. This CDR3 comprises 11 residues.

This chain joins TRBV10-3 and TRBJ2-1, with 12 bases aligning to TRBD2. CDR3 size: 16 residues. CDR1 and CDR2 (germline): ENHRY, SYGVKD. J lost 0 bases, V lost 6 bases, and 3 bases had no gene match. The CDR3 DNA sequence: TGTGCCATCAGCCTAGCGGGAGGGAGCTCCTACAATGAGCAGTTCTTC. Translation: CAISLAGGSSYNEQFF.

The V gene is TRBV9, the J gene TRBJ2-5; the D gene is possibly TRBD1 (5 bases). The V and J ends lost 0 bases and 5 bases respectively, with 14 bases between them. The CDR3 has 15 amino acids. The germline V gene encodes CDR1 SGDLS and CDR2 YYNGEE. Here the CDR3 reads CASSVDAGIGETQYF. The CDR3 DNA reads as TGTGCCAGCAGCGTAGATGCAGGGATCGGCGAGACCCAGTACTTC. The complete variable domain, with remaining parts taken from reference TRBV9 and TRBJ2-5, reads DSGVTQTPKHLITATGQRVTLRCSPRSGDLSVYWYQQSLDQGLQFLIQYYNGEERAKGNILERFSAQQFPDLHSELNLSSLELGDSALYFCASSVDAGIGETQYFGPGTRLLVL.

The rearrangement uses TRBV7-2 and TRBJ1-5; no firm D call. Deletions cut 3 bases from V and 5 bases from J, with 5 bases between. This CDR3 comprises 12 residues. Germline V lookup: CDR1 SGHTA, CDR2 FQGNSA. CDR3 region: CASSFGYQPQHF. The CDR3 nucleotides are TGTGCCAGCAGCTTTGGGTATCAGCCCCAGCATTTT.